The clone carrying this T cell receptor (gamma chain) has only a few counts. Its target is not known. The data originate from a study of Vδ1+ human thymocytes. Study-level results: Thymic TRG and TRD repertoires appeared highly polyclonal, with Gaussian CDR3 length distributions. Despite high sort purity, about 20% of thymic T cell receptor delta sequences were Vdelta2.

Trimming took 5 bases from V and 8 from J; bases not matched to a gene: 9. This CDR3 has 12 amino acids. CDR1 and CDR2 (germline): GITISATS, ISYDGTV (reference sequence). Extracted RNA was reverse transcribed into cDNA. Multiplex PCR used pooled V-gene forward primers and a constant-region reverse primer to amplify CDR3s. TCRdb ran CATT on the multiplex PCR reads. In the table there are 30,000 to 45,000 gamma-chain clones, 20% of which are singletons. Sequencing was performed on Vdelta1+ gamma-delta thymocytes from the thymus. Described subset: FACS-sorted CD3+ TCRalphabeta- TCRVdelta1+ TCRVdelta2- thymocytes. The V call is TRGV9, the J call TRGJ1 or TRGJ2. This sequence originates from a girl less than two years old who had congenital heart surgery. The CDR3 spells CALWVTSNKKLF. The DNA of the CDR3 is TGTGCCTTGTGGGTCACCTCCAATAAGAAACTCTTT.